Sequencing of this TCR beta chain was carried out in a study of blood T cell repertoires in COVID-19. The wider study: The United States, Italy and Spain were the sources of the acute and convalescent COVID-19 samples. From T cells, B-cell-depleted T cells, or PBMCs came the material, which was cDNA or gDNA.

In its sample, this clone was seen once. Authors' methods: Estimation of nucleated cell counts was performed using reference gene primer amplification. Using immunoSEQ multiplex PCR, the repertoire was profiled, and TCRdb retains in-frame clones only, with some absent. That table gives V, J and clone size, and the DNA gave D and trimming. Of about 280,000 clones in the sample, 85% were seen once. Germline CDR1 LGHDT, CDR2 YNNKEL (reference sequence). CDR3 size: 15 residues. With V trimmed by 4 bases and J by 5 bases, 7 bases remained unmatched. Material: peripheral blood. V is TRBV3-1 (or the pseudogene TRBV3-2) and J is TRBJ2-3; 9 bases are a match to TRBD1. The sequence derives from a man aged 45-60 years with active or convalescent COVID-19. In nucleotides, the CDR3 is TGTGCCAGCAGCCCCCAGGACAGGGGCCTAGATACGCAGTATTTT. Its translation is CASSPQDRGLDTQYF.